The next 24 T cell receptor beta chains were all read from a single sample in a study of T and B cells in COVID-19 patients (dated by TCRdb to the early 2020s). Sequencer: Illumina MiSeq. Multiplex PCR with BIOMED2 TRB-A/B primer pools was used to amplify the TRB rearrangements. Using fastp trimming at Q25 and MiXCR clonotype assembly, TCRdb reanalyzed the public sequencing data and kept in-frame beta chains. Duplicate CDR3 protein sequences are folded into a single record with the most common DNA and genes. This sample lists about 17,000 distinct CDR3 sequences; 25% to 35% were detected once. Less than 4.5% of the sample is in the top ten clones. Genomic DNA extracted from blood, in amounts of roughly 230-550 ng, served as the starting material for amplifying TRB repertoires. Source material: blood. Receptor source: a human donor who had recovered from COVID-19.

This clonotype was found a few times. The V gene is TRBV7-2, the J gene TRBJ1-4, with D hard to call. Trimming took off 2 bases at V and 7 bases at J, with 11 bases between the two ends. CDR1 is SGHTA, CDR2 FQGNSA, per germline. The CDR3 length is 14 residues. The CDR3, as DNA: TGTGCCAGCAGCTTAAGGAGGGTTCGTGAAAAACTGTTTTTT. As protein: CASSLRRVREKLFF.

In its sample, this clonotype was seen a few times. V gene TRBV5-6 combines with J gene TRBJ1-1; TRBD1 is a possible D gene (5 bases). Trimming stripped 3 bases from V and 1 base from J, with 19 bases between. Germline values: CDR1 SGHDT, CDR2 YYEEEE. This CDR3 has 17 amino acids. The CDR3: CASSWAAAGRRNTEAFF. The CDR3 bases are TGTGCCAGCAGCTGGGCGGCGGCAGGGCGGAGGAACACTGAAGCTTTCTTT.

The chain employs TRBV6-2 or TRBV6-3 and TRBJ2-1, with TRBD1 identical over 9 bases. Per the germline V gene, CDR1 is MNHEY and CDR2 is SVGEGT. V dropped 4 bases and J dropped 4; count of bases not matched to a gene: 14. The CDR3 covers 18 residues. For the CDR3, the DNA is TGTGCCAGCAGTTCCGGGACAGGGTCCCCGGTCAATTACAATGAGCAGTTCTTC. Its protein is CASSSGTGSPVNYNEQFF.

This clonotype has at least ten counts. The gene calls are TRBV6-1 and TRBJ1-1; TRBD1 matches 7 bases. CDR3 length equals 14 residues. Germline CDR1 reads MNHNS; CDR2 reads SASEGT. Trimming cost V 4 bases and J 0 bases; bases outside gene matches: 2. CDR3 sequence reads: CASSVGQVNTEAFF. DNA for the CDR3: TGTGCCAGCAGTGTTGGACAGGTGAACACTGAAGCTTTCTTT.

This chain links TRBV6-2 or TRBV6-3 with TRBJ2-5; D unresolved. The V and J ends lost 0 bases and 3 bases respectively, with 5 bases between them. CDR1 and CDR2 (germline): MNHEY, SVGEGT. CDR3 length: 13 residues. CDR3: CASSYSVEETQYF. DNA of the CDR3: TGTGCCAGCAGTTACTCAGTCGAAGAGACCCAGTACTTC.

The chain has TRBV6-6 and TRBJ2-3; 10 nucleotides line up with TRBD2. This CDR3 is 14 amino acids long. In germline, CDR1 is MNHNY, CDR2 SVGAGI (reference sequence). V shed 5 bases, J shed 6 bases, and the junction held 5 bases outside the gene matches. The CDR3 DNA follows: TGTGCCAGCAGTATCACTAGCGGGGCTGATACGCAGTATTTT. Its translation: CASSITSGADTQYF.

The chain has TRBV27 and TRBJ2-5; 12 bases fit TRBD2. This CDR3 is 18 amino acids long. CDR1 is MNHEY, CDR2 SMNVEV, per germline (reference sequence). The V and J ends lost 6 bases and 0 bases, in that order; junction bases with no gene match: 11. For the CDR3, the DNA is TGTGCCAGCAGCAAACTAGCGGGGGGCCTGGGGTACCAAGAGACCCAGTACTTC. It encodes CASSKLAGGLGYQETQYF.

On this clonotype itself: A much larger clonotype is one base distant, so this may be a read error. The chain has TRBV6-5 and TRBJ1-2; no firm D call. This CDR3 is 15 amino acids long. Germline assignment: CDR1 MNHEY and CDR2 SVGAGI. CDR3 loop: CASSPRVGLGYGYSF. In DNA form, the CDR3 reads TGTGCCAGCAGCCCGAGGGTTGGTCTGGGCTATGGCTACTCCTTC.

The chain links TRBV20-1 to TRBJ2-3; 8 bases align to TRBD2. With V trimmed by 3 bases and J by 1 base, 6 bases remained unmatched. The CDR3 contains 15 residues. Germline V gives CDR1 DFQATT, CDR2 SNEGSKA (reference sequence). CDR3 in DNA: TGCAGTGCTAGTAGGGCGGGGGGAGGCACAGATACGCAGTATTTT. Its translation is CSASRAGGGTDTQYF.

This clonotype is medium-sized. The chain employs TRBV19 and TRBJ1-1; TRBD1 is a possible D gene (5 bases). Germline assignment: CDR1 LNHDA and CDR2 SQIVND (reference sequence). The ends were cut back, 9 bases at V and 1 base at J, with 9 bases in the middle. The length of the CDR3 is 12 residues. DNA of the CDR3: TGTGCCAGCAATCAGGGGAACACTGAAGCTTTCTTT. It is translated as CASNQGNTEAFF.

The chain joins TRBV6-5 to TRBJ2-3; 8 nucleotides agree with TRBD2. Looked up from germline, CDR1 is MNHEY and CDR2 is SVGAGI. This CDR3 has 17 amino acids. Trimming removed 5 bases from V and 4 bases from J; junction bases left unmatched: 14. CDR3 protein: CASSRGRGAGGADTQYF. DNA of the CDR3: TGTGCCAGCAGTCGGGGACGGGGGGCGGGGGGCGCAGATACGCAGTATTTT.

This chain connects TRBV7-9 to TRBJ2-1, with 10 bases aligning to TRBD2. The CDR3 contains 16 residues. With V trimmed by 5 bases and J by 7 bases, 11 bases remained unmatched. The germline V gene encodes CDR1 SEHNR and CDR2 FQNEAQ (reference sequence). The CDR3 DNA follows: TGTGCCAGCAGCGCCCTGAGCGGGGGGGCCAATAATGAGCAGTTCTTC. This encodes CASSALSGGANNEQFF.

The sample holds a few counts of this clonotype. V usage is TRBV10-3 and J usage is TRBJ2-7; 7 positions agree with TRBD2. CDR1 is ENHRY and CDR2 is SYGVKD in the germline V gene. There are 15 residues in the CDR3. V lost 0 bases, J lost 5 bases, and 7 bases stayed unmatched. CDR3 amino acids: CAISESGGGKHEQYF. The CDR3 DNA follows: TGTGCCATCAGTGAGTCTGGGGGGGGGAAACACGAGCAGTACTTC.

Details on this clonotype: The junction shows a germline mismatch at one end, possibly a read error. The chain joins TRBV12-3 or TRBV12-4 to TRBJ2-7, with 7 positions matching TRBD1. The CDR3 consists of 13 residues. The CDR3 bases are TGTTCCAGCAGTCTAACAGGGGACTACGAGCAGTACTTC. It specifies CSSSLTGDYEQYF.

This clonotype was recorded a few times. This chain links TRBV7-2 with TRBJ1-4; 8 bases map to TRBD1. The CDR3 consists of 15 residues. Germline trimming cut 5 bases from V and 5 bases from J; bases unmatched to any gene: 7. The germline V gene has CDR1 SGHTA and CDR2 FQGNSA. Here the CDR3 DNA reads TGTGCCAGCAGCCGTGCCAGGGGGCAAAATGAAAAACTGTTTTTT. Residues: CASSRARGQNEKLFF.

This clonotype was found a few times. The CDR3, as DNA: TGTGCCAGCAGGAGGATAGTAGGCCCCGAGGGCAATCAGCCCCAGCATTTT. Translating gives CASRRIVGPEGNQPQHF. The chain couples TRBV6-6 to TRBJ1-5; D is undetermined. The CDR3 covers 17 residues. Trimming pared 6 bases from V and 2 bases from J, leaving 20 bases between. Germline lookup yields CDR1 MNHNY and CDR2 SVGAGI (reference sequence).

The V gene is TRBV18, the J gene TRBJ2-1, with D possibly matching TRBD2 (7 bases). The CDR3 length is 15 residues. Germline V gene lookup returns CDR1 KGHSH and CDR2 LQKENI. The V end was cut by 7 bases, the J end by 10 bases, with 23 bases between. The CDR3 here is CASFSPGRGAKEQFF. The CDR3 nucleotides are TGTGCCAGCTTCTCGCCCGGACGGGGGGCCAAGGAGCAGTTCTTC.

This chain links TRBV6-5 with TRBJ1-5; D might be TRBD1 (5 bases). This CDR3 spans 14 amino acids. V gave up 5 bases and J gave up 11 bases, with 19 bases separating them. CDR1 is MNHEY and CDR2 is SVGAGI in the germline V gene. The CDR3 bases are TGTGCCAGCAGTGTACGGGACGGAGCCGGGGCCCAGCATTTT. Its translation: CASSVRDGAGAQHF.

This clonotype is labeled as medium-sized. V is TRBV18 and J is TRBJ1-4; perhaps TRBD1 as D (5 bases). V gave up 2 bases and J gave up 7 bases, with 14 bases separating them. Germline V gene sequence: CDR1 KGHSH, CDR2 LQKENI. The CDR3 is made up of 15 amino acids. CDR3 protein: CASSPARQGGEKLFF. CDR3 nucleotides: TGTGCCAGCTCACCAGCCCGGCAGGGAGGTGAAAAACTGTTTTTT.

V gene TRBV6-2 or TRBV6-3 combines with J gene TRBJ2-3, with 7 bases that match TRBD2. CDR3 length: 17 amino acids. V lost 6 bases to trimming and J lost 2 bases; unmatched junction nucleotides: 14. In germline, CDR1 is MNHEY, CDR2 SVGEGT. The CDR3 protein is CASSLGTIGGYTDTQYF. The CDR3 DNA sequence: TGTGCCAGCAGCCTCGGGACTATCGGGGGATACACAGATACGCAGTATTTT.

This clonotype was seen many times. The V and J genes are TRBV5-4 and TRBJ2-2; TRBD2 might be the D (6 bases). V dropped 5 bases and J dropped 5 bases, with 10 bases sitting between them. This CDR3 region has 13 residues. CDR1 and CDR2 (germline): SGHNT, YYREEE (reference sequence). CDR3 sequence reads: CASRVSGTGELFF. The DNA of the CDR3 is TGTGCCAGCAGGGTGAGCGGGACCGGGGAGCTGTTTTTT.

In its sample, this clonotype was seen many times. V and J are TRBV6-5 and TRBJ2-7; 7 bases agree with TRBD1. The CDR3 totals 16 residues. Trimming at V came to 2 bases and at J to 5 bases, leaving 12 bases not matched to a gene. Germline lookup yields CDR1 MNHEY and CDR2 SVGAGI. The DNA of the CDR3 is TGTGCCAGCAGTTACGCCACAGGGGATGACACCCACGAGCAGTACTTC. Its translation is CASSYATGDDTHEQYF.

The chain has TRBV6-5 and TRBJ1-1, with a possible D match to TRBD1 (5 bases). The CDR3 has 14 residues. The V gene's germline CDR1 is MNHEY and CDR2 SVGAGI. The V gene lost 8 bases and the J gene lost 1 base, with 14 bases spanning the gap. CDR3 loop: CASRGESTNTEAFF. As DNA, the CDR3 is TGTGCCAGCCGGGGGGAGAGCACGAACACTGAAGCTTTCTTT.

This clonotype is labeled as medium-sized (0.01 to 0.1%). This chain connects TRBV19 to TRBJ1-2, with 8 nucleotides matching TRBD1. This CDR3 contains 13 residues. Per the germline V gene, CDR1 is LNHDA and CDR2 is SQIVND (reference sequence). V dropped 5 bases and J dropped 5; count of bases not matched to a gene: 4. The CDR3 is CASSVGQGYGYTF. CDR3 coding DNA: TGTGCCAGTAGTGTAGGACAGGGATATGGCTACACCTTC.